Here is one T cell receptor (beta chain) with its context. Its antigen is undetermined. The data derive from a study of cytomegalovirus exposure and HLA in healthy donors. With 60 Vbeta and 13 Jbeta primers, the PCR was carried out. Clones were sequenced by immunoSEQ multiplex PCR, and TCRdb holds only the in-frame ones, with some missing. The repertoire holds about 140,000 clones, with over 60% as singletons. The length of the CDR3 is 15 residues. Germline loops: CDR1 LNHDA, CDR2 SQIVND (reference sequence). V lost 5 bases, J lost 8 bases, and 19 bases lay in between. Study conclusions and caveats: Analysis performed later showed TCR beta chains linked to HLA being more clonally expanded than equally common others. A prior analysis recorded that most TCR beta V segments were productive about 90% or about 30% of the time. In vitro, three CMV-associated chains proved specific for CMV antigens. After further analysis at a later stage, roughly 16,000 TCR beta sequences were associated with HLA alleles at 0.05 false discovery rate.

The receptor comes from a female donor in good health and CMV-seropositive. Sequenced input: PBMCs. The genes are TRBV19 and TRBJ2-1; TRBD1 is a possible D gene (5 bases). The CDR3 DNA is TGTGCCAGTAGTCCCCCGGGCAGGGATGGGGATGAGCAGTTCTTC. Residues: CASSPPGRDGDEQFF.